Below are 2 T cell receptor beta chains sequenced from a single sample in a study of neoadjuvant anti-PD-1 for oral cavity cancer. Repertoires were generated with immunoSEQ multiplex PCR, while TCRdb's copy carries only in-frame clones and drops some. In the table there are 13,000 or so clones, 71% of which are singletons. As to time point: after neoadjuvant nivolumab, at surgical resection. The sample in question was PBMCs, obtained after nivolumab (anti-PD-1) treatment. These receptors were collected from a person between 40 and 85 years old with oral cavity squamous cell carcinoma.

V and J are TRBV7-3 and TRBJ1-1; maybe TRBD1 (5 bases). The germline V gene encodes CDR1 SGHTA and CDR2 FQGTGA. This CDR3 is 16 amino acids long. V gave up 5 bases and J gave up 4 bases, with 20 bases separating them. The CDR3 nucleotides are TGTGCCAGCAGCCCCAGCGGGGTGGGGGGTAGCACTGAAGCTTTCTTT. Translation: CASSPSGVGGSTEAFF.

The genes are TRBV19 and TRBJ1-2, with 7 bases aligning to TRBD1. V shed 5 bases, J shed 5 bases, and the junction held 8 bases outside the gene matches. This CDR3 region has 14 residues. Germline CDR1 reads LNHDA; CDR2 reads SQIVND (reference sequence). The CDR3 region is CASSPPGTAYGYTF. The CDR3 DNA reads as TGTGCCAGTAGTCCTCCCGGGACAGCGTATGGCTACACCTTC.